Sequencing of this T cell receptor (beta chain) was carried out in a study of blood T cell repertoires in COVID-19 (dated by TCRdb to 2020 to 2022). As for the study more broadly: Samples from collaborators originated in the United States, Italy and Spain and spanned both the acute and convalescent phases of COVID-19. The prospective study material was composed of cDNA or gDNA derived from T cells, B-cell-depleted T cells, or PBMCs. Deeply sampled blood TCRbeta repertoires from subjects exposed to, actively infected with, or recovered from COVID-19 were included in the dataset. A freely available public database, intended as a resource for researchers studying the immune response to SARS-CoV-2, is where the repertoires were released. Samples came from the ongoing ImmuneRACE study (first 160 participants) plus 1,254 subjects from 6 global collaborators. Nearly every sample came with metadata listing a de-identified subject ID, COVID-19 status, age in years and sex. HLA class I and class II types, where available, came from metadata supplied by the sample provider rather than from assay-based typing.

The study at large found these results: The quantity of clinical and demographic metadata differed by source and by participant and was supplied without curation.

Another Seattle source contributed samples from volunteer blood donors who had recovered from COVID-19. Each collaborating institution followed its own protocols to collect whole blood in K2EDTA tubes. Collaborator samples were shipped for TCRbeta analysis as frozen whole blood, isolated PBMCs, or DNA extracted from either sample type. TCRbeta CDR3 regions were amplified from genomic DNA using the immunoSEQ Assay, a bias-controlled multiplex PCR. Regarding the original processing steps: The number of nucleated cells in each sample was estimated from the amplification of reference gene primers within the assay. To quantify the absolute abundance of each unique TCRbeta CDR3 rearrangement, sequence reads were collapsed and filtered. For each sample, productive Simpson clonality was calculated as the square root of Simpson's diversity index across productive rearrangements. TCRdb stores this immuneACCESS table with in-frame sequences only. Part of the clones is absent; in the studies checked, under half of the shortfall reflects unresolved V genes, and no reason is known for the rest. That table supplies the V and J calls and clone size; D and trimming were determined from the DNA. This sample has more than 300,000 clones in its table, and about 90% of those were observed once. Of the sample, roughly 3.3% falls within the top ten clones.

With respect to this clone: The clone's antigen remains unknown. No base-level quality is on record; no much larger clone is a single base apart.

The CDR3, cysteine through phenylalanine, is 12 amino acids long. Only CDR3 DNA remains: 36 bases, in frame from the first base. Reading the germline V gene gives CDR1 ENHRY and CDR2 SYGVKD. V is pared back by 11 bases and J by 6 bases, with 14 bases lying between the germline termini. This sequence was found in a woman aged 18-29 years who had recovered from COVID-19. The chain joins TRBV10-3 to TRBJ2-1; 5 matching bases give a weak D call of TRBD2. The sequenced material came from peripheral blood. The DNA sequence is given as TGTGCCTCCCAAGAGGGTGCCAATGAGCAGTTCTTC. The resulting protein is CASQEGANEQFF.